A single sample is the source of the 10 T cell receptor beta chains below, sequenced in a study of Ad26.COV2.S vaccination and SARS-CoV-2 variants. Method: immunoSEQ multiplex PCR; TCRdb's copy keeps in-frame clones and lacks some. The sample includes about 350,000 clones, 92% of them seen just once. Here the sequenced sample was peripheral blood, taken after recovery from COVID-19. The receptor set was obtained from a human donor who had recovered from COVID-19.

The chain is built from TRBV6-2 or TRBV6-3 and TRBJ2-3; the D gene is possibly TRBD1 (6 bases). Per the germline V gene, CDR1 is MNHEY and CDR2 is SVGEGT. Trimming removed 4 bases at V and 0 bases at J, with 17 bases between. CDR3 length equals 17 residues. The CDR3 is CASSSESRDKSTDTQYF. In DNA form, the CDR3 reads TGTGCCAGCAGTTCCGAATCCCGGGACAAAAGCACAGATACGCAGTATTTT.

V usage is TRBV6-4 and J usage is TRBJ2-1, with no clear D. The germline V and J ends were trimmed by 6 bases and 8 bases, with 20 bases remaining between them. The CDR3 sequence is 15 residues long. Germline V gene sequence: CDR1 MRHNA, CDR2 SNTAGT. CDR3 DNA sequence: TGTGCCAGCAGAGCCTCTCGTTCCGGCGCCCATGAGCAGTTCTTC. It translates to CASRASRSGAHEQFF.

CDR3 in amino acids: CATSRDLTEKLFF. The CDR3 DNA sequence: TGTGCCACCAGCAGAGATCTGACTGAAAAACTGTTTTTT. The V call is TRBV15, the J call TRBJ1-4; D unclear. In germline, CDR1 is LNHNV, CDR2 YYDKDF (reference sequence). V dropped 0 bases and J dropped 7 bases, with 6 bases sitting between them. The length of the CDR3 is 13 residues. The complete variable domain, with remaining parts taken from reference TRBV15 and TRBJ1-4, reads DAMVIQNPRYQVTQFGKPVTLSCSQTLNHNVMYWYQQKSSQAPKLLFHYYDKDFNNEADTPDNFQSRRPNTSFCFLDIRSPGLGDTAMYLCATSRDLTEKLFFGSGTQLSVL.

The chain uses TRBV11-2 and TRBJ1-2, with a possible D match to TRBD1 (6 bases). Germline V gene sequence: CDR1 SGHAT, CDR2 FQNNGV. The V end lost 4 bases, the J end lost 7 bases, and 22 bases lay between the germline ends. The CDR3 has 16 residues. CDR3 bases: TGTGCCAGCAGCTCAACCGGGGGGGGCGAGGCCAGTGGCTACACCTTC. Translated: CASSSTGGGEASGYTF.

The chain is built from TRBV13 and TRBJ2-1; 7 bases agree with TRBD2. The germline V gene has CDR1 PRHDT and CDR2 FYEKMQ (reference sequence). The CDR3 has 14 residues. After removal of 4 bases from V and 6 bases from J, the junction contained 6 bases not matched to a gene. Here the CDR3 DNA reads TGTGCCAGCAGCTACCCGGGGGGAGCCAATGAGCAGTTCTTC. Its protein product is CASSYPGGANEQFF. The complete variable domain, with remaining parts taken from reference TRBV13 and TRBJ2-1, reads AAGVIQSPRHLIKEKRETATLKCYPIPRHDTVYWYQQGPGQDPQFLISFYEKMQSDKGSIPDRFSAQQFSDYHSELNMSSLELGDSALYFCASSYPGGANEQFFGPGTRLTVL.

The chain uses TRBV12-3 or TRBV12-4 and TRBJ2-3, with D possibly matching TRBD2 (5 bases). The CDR3 runs to 13 residues. Trimming pared 3 bases from V and 3 bases from J, leaving 7 bases between. As DNA, the CDR3 is TGTGCCAGCAGTTTTCGAGGGACAGATACGCAGTATTTT. Translation: CASSFRGTDTQYF.

J is TRBJ1-4 and V is TRBV4-1; possible D gene TRBD1, 6 bases. Germline V lookup: CDR1 MGHRA, CDR2 YSYEKL. The CDR3 runs to 15 residues. The ends were cut back, 6 bases at V and 4 bases at J, with 15 bases in the middle. This CDR3 reads CASRQRAQGNEKLFF. CDR3 DNA sequence: TGCGCCAGCAGACAACGGGCACAGGGTAATGAAAAACTGTTTTTT.

The J gene is TRBJ1-1, the V gene TRBV14, with D tentatively TRBD1 (5 bases). Germline-derived CDR1 and CDR2 are SGHDN and FVKESK. CDR3 length equals 16 residues. Trimming left V 0 bases short and J 3 bases short, with 14 bases between. The CDR3 sequence: CASSQDVGHQDTEAFF. CDR3 bases: TGTGCCAGCAGCCAAGATGTAGGACATCAGGACACTGAAGCTTTCTTT.

V gene TRBV5-4 combines with J gene TRBJ1-1; D possibly corresponds to TRBD1 (6 bases). The CDR3 length is 15 residues. Germline V gene sequence: CDR1 SGHNT, CDR2 YYREEE (reference sequence). V was cut by 4 bases and J by 1 base, with 14 bases left in between. This chain's CDR3 is CASSASPTGNTEAFF. CDR3 in DNA: TGTGCCAGCAGCGCGAGCCCGACAGGGAACACTGAAGCTTTCTTT.

The genes are TRBV18 and TRBJ1-1; D unclear. Germline values: CDR1 KGHSH, CDR2 LQKENI. Trimming shortened V by 1 base and J by 0 bases, and 6 bases separated the two germline ends. This CDR3 region has 14 residues. CDR3 amino acids: CASSPQALNTEAFF. CDR3 nucleotide sequence: TGTGCCAGCTCACCACAGGCCCTGAACACTGAAGCTTTCTTT.